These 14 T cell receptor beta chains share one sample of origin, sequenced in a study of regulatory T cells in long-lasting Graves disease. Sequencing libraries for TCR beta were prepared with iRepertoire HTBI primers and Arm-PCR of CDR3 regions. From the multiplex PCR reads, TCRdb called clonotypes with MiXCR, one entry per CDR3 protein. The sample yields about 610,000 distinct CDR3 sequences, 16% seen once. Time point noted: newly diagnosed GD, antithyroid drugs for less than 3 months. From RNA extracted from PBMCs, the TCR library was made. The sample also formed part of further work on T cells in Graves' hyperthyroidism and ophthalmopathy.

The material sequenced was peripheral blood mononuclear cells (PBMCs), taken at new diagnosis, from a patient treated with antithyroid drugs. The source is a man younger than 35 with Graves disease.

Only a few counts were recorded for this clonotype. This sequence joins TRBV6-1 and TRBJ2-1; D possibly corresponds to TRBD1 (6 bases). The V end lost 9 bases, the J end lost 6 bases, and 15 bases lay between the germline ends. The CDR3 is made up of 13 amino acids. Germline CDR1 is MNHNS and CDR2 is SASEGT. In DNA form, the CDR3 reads TGTGCCAGTGGGGACACAGGGTTCAATGAGCAGTTCTTC. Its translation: CASGDTGFNEQFF.

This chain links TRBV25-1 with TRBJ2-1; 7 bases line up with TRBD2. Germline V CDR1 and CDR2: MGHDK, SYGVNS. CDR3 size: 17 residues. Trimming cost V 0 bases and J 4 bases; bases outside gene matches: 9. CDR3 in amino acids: CASSEYTTWEGYNEQFF. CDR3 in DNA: TGTGCCAGCAGTGAATATACTACGTGGGAGGGGTACAATGAGCAGTTCTTC.

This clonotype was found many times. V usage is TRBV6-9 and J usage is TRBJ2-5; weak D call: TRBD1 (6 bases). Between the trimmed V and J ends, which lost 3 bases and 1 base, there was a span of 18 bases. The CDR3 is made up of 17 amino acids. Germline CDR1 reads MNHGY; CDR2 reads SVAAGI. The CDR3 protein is CASSYPAGWGPQETQYF. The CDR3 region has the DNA TGTGCCAGCAGTTACCCCGCAGGCTGGGGGCCCCAAGAGACCCAGTACTTC.

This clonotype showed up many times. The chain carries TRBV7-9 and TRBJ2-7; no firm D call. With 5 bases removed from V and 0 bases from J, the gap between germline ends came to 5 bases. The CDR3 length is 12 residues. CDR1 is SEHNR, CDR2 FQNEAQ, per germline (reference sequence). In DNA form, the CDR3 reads TGTGCCAGCAGCCCGGTCTCCTACGAGCAGTACTTC. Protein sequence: CASSPVSYEQYF. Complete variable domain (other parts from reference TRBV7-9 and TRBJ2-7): DTGVSQNPRHKITKRGQNVTFRCDPISEHNRLYWYRQTLGQGPEFLTYFQNEAQLEKSRLLSDRFSAERPKGSFSTLEIQRTEQGDSAMYLCASSPVSYEQYFGPGTRLTVT.

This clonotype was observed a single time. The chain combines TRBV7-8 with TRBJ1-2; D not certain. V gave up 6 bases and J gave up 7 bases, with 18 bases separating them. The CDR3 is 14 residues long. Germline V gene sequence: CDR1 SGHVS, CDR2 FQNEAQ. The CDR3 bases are TGTGCCAGCAGGGATGGCGGGCTCGGTGGTGGCTACACCTTC. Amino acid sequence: CASRDGGLGGGYTF. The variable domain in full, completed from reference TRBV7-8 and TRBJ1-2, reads GAGVSQSPRYKVAKRGQDVALRCDPISGHVSLFWYQQALGQGPEFLTYFQNEAQLDKSGLPSDRFFAERPEGSVSTLKIQRTQQEDSAVYLCASRDGGLGGGYTFGSGTRLTVV.

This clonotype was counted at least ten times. The CDR3 DNA sequence: TGTGCCAGCAGCACTAGGGCTACTAACACTGAAGCTTTCTTT. Amino acid sequence: CASSTRATNTEAFF. The rearrangement links TRBV6-1 to TRBJ1-1; D is unresolved. Trimming stripped 6 bases from V and 2 bases from J, with 13 bases between. The V gene's germline CDR1 is MNHNS and CDR2 SASEGT. CDR3 length: 14 residues.

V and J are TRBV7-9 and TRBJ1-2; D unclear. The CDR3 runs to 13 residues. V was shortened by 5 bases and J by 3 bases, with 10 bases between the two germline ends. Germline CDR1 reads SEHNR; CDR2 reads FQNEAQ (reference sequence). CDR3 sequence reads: CASSGDGDYGYTF. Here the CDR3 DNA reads TGTGCCAGCAGCGGGGATGGTGACTATGGCTACACCTTC.

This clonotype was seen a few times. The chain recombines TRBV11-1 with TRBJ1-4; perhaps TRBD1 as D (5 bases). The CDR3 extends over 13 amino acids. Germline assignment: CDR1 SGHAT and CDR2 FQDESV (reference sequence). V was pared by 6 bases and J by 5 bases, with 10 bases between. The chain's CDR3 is CASSYRRNEKLFF. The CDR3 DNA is TGTGCCAGCAGTTACAGGAGAAATGAAAAACTGTTTTTT.

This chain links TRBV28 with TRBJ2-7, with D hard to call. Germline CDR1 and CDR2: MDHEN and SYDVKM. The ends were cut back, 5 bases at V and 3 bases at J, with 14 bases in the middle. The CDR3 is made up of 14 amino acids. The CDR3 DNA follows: TGTGCCAGCAGTCCGGCCAATACACGCTACGAGCAGTACTTC. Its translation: CASSPANTRYEQYF.

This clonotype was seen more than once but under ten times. Here the CDR3 reads CASSPYSTGELFF. CDR3 DNA: TGTGCCAGCAGTCCCTATTCCACCGGGGAGCTGTTTTTT. J is TRBJ2-2 and V is TRBV28, with no clear D. Trimming cost V 5 bases and J 4 bases, with 8 bases left between them. CDR3 size: 13 residues. Germline CDR1 is MDHEN and CDR2 is SYDVKM.

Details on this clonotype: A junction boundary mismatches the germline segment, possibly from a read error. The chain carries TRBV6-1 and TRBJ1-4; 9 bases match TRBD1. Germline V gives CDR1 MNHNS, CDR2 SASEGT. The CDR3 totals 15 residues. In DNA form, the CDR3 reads TGTGCCAGCCGTGACAGGGGGTTTACTAATGAAAAACTGTTTTTT. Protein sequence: CASRDRGFTNEKLFF.

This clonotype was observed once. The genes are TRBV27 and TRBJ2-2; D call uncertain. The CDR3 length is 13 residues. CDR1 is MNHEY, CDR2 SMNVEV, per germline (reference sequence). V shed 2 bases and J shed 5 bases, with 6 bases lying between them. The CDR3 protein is CASSLGLTGELFF. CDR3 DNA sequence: TGTGCCAGCAGTTTAGGTTTGACCGGGGAGCTGTTTTTT.

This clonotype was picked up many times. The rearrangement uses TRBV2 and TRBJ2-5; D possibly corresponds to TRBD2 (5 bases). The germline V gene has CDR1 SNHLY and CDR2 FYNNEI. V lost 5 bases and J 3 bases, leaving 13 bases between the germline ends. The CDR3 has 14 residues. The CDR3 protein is CASSSPGLKETQYF. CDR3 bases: TGTGCCAGCAGTTCACCGGGATTGAAAGAGACCCAGTACTTC.

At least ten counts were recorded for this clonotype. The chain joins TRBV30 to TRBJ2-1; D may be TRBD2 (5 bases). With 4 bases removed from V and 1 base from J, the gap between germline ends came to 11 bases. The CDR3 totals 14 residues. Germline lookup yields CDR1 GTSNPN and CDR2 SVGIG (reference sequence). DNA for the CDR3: TGTGCCTGGACGGTGGGGAGTTCCTACAATGAGCAGTTCTTC. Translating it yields CAWTVGSSYNEQFF.